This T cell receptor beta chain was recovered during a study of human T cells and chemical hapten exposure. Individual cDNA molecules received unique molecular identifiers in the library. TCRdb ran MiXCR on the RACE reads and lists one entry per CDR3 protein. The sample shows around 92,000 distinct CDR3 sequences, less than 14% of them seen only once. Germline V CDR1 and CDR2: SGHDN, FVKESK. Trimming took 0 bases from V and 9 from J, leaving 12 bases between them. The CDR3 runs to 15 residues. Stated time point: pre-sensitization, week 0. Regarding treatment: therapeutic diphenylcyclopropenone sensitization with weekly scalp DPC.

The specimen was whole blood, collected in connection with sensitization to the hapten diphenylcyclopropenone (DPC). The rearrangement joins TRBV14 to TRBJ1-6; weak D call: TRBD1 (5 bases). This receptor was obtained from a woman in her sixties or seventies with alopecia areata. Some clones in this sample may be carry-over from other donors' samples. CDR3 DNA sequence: TGTGCCAGCAGCCAAGAGGGCAGGGTACGTTCACCCCTCCACTTT. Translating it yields CASSQEGRVRSPLHF.